A selection of T cell receptor beta chains follows, all from one sample in a study of cytomegalovirus exposure and HLA in healthy donors. Method: immunoSEQ multiplex PCR; TCRdb's copy keeps in-frame clones and lacks some. This sample contains around 27,000 clones. Sequencing was performed on PBMCs. These receptor sequences come from a man aged 25-45 years in good health and CMV-seronegative. CDR3s include the opening cysteine and the closing phenylalanine or tryptophan. A D gene is named only where the DNA matches it firmly. Size is stated for part of the rows, as once, few or many counts, or as a class when the clone is expanded.

CDR3 DNA | CDR3 protein | J gene | V gene | clone size | CDR3 length | D gene
TGTGCCAGCAGCTTGTGGACAGGGTACTCTGGAAACACCATATATTTT | CASSLWTGYSGNTIYF | TRBJ1-3 | TRBV5-6 | - | 16 | TRBD1
TGTGCCAGCAGTGAAGCGCGTCGGAGCTCTGGAAACACCATATATTTT | CASSEARRSSGNTIYF | TRBJ1-3 | TRBV6-1 | - | 16 | -
TGTGCCAGCAGCTTGGCTAACCTCGGCTACACCTTC | CASSLANLGYTF | TRBJ1-2 | TRBV5-4 | - | 12 | -
TGTGCCAGCTCACGAACCGGGACAGGGGGTTATAATTCACCCCTCCACTTT | CASSRTGTGGYNSPLHF | TRBJ1-6 | TRBV18 | - | 17 | TRBD1
TGTGCCAGCAGCGTGGGGGGGAGCACCGGGGAGCTGTTTTTT | CASSVGGSTGELFF | TRBJ2-2 | TRBV13 | - | 14 | TRBD2
TGTGCCAGCAGGGAAACCAGGGCGGCAGGGGCAGATACGCAGTATTTT | CASRETRAAGADTQYF | TRBJ2-3 | TRBV25-1 | - | 16 | -
TGCGCCAGCAGCTCGGACAGGAATGCCTACGAGCAGTACTTC | CASSSDRNAYEQYF | TRBJ2-7 | TRBV5-1 | - | 14 | TRBD1
TGTGCCAGCAGTTTCCCCGGGACTCCCCTGGAGCAGTACTTC | CASSFPGTPLEQYF | TRBJ2-7 | TRBV7-9 | - | 14 | -
TGTGCCAGCAGTGAGGGAGCAACTAATGAAAAACTGTTTTTT | CASSEGATNEKLFF | TRBJ1-4 | TRBV6-1 | - | 14 | -
TGTGCCAGCAGCTACAGCGGGAGGGCCCGCAATGAGCAGTTCTTC | CASSYSGRARNEQFF | TRBJ2-1 | TRBV5-5 | - | 15 | TRBD2
TGCGCCAGCCAGAGAGACAGCTATGGAAACACCATATATTTT | CASQRDSYGNTIYF | TRBJ1-3 | TRBV4-1 | - | 14 | -
TGCGCCAGCAGCCCGGAATGGGCCTACGAGCAGTACTTC | CASSPEWAYEQYF | TRBJ2-7 | TRBV5-1 | - | 13 | -
TGTGCCAGCAGCCGATCCGGGGAGGGGAACGACAATGAGCAGTTCTTC | CASSRSGEGNDNEQFF | TRBJ2-1 | TRBV4-2 | - | 16 | TRBD2
TGTGCCAGCAGCCCGACGGCTGGAGGGCCCCAGCATTTT | CASSPTAGGPQHF | TRBJ1-5 | TRBV11-2 | - | 13 | -
TGTGCCAGCTCACCACCGTCAGGACAAGAGACCCAGTACTTC | CASSPPSGQETQYF | TRBJ2-5 | TRBV18 | - | 14 | -
TGTGCCAGCAGCGTAGGACTAGGATCCGGAGATACGCAGTATTTT | CASSVGLGSGDTQYF | TRBJ2-3 | TRBV9 | - | 15 | -
TGTGCCAGCAGCGTATGGGGGGGGAGCTCCTACAATGAGCAGTTCTTC | CASSVWGGSSYNEQFF | TRBJ2-1 | TRBV9 | - | 16 | TRBD2
TGTGCCAGTGGGGGACAGGGGACCACACTATATGGCTACACCTTC | CASGGQGTTLYGYTF | TRBJ1-2 | TRBV28 | - | 15 | TRBD1
TGTGCCTGGGGGGACAACGCCTACGAGCAGTACTTC | CAWGDNAYEQYF | TRBJ2-7 | TRBV30 | - | 12 | -
TGTGCCAGCAGCGTGCCCCGGGACAGCCCTCATAATGAAAAACTGTTTTTT | CASSVPRDSPHNEKLFF | TRBJ1-4 | TRBV9 | - | 17 | TRBD1
TGTGCCAGCAGTTTACGGAGTCCCAATGAGCAGTTCTTC | CASSLRSPNEQFF | TRBJ2-1 | TRBV28 | - | 13 | -
TGTGCCAGCAGCTCAAACAGAGACCATATTTCCACCGGGGAGCTGTTTTTT | CASSSNRDHISTGELFF | TRBJ2-2 | TRBV7-2 | - | 17 | -
TGTGCCAGCAGAACCGGGACTAGGACCGGTGAGCAGTTCTTC | CASRTGTRTGEQFF | TRBJ2-1 | TRBV2 | - | 14 | TRBD2
TGTGCCAGCAGCGCAACGGGACTAGCGGGAGCCGGGGAGCTGTTTTTT | CASSATGLAGAGELFF | TRBJ2-2 | TRBV9 | - | 16 | TRBD2
TGTGCCAGAAAAAACAAGTCTCATGGTCAGCCCCAGCATTTT | CARKNKSHGQPQHF | TRBJ1-5 | TRBV6-5 | - | 14 | -
TGTGCCAGCAGTTCACAGGGGCTTTGGTCCCTTGGAAATTCACCCCTCCACTTT | CASSSQGLWSLGNSPLHF | TRBJ1-6 | TRBV27 | - | 18 | TRBD1
TGTGCCAGCAGCGGAGCGGGAGGGACCGGGGAGCTGTTTTTT | CASSGAGGTGELFF | TRBJ2-2 | TRBV6-5 | - | 14 | TRBD2
TGTGCTAGTGTCGGTCGGGAAGAGTACGAGCAGTACTTC | CASVGREEYEQYF | TRBJ2-7 | TRBV12-5 | - | 13 | -
TGCGCCAGCAGCTTAACCGGGACAGTTAGCACAGATACGCAGTATTTT | CASSLTGTVSTDTQYF | TRBJ2-3 | TRBV5-1 | - | 16 | TRBD1
TGTGCCAGCAGTGATTATGGCACCGAAAAACTGTTTTTT | CASSDYGTEKLFF | TRBJ1-4 | TRBV2 | - | 13 | -
TGTGCCAGCAGACCTATGACTGCAACTAATGAAAAACTGTTTTTT | CASRPMTATNEKLFF | TRBJ1-4 | TRBV2 | - | 15 | -
TGTGCCAGCAGTCCTGGACTAGCGGGGGCCTACAATGAGCAGTTCTTC | CASSPGLAGAYNEQFF | TRBJ2-1 | TRBV28 | - | 16 | TRBD2
TGTGCCAGCAGCGACAACCGGGTAGCGGGAGACACCGCTGAGCAGTTCTTC | CASSDNRVAGDTAEQFF | TRBJ2-1 | TRBV9 | - | 17 | TRBD2
TGTGCCATCGGCGATTTCCGTGGACTTTCCGATATCAGCTCCTACGAGCAGTACTTC | CAIGDFRGLSDISSYEQYF | TRBJ2-7 | TRBV10-3 | - | 19 | -
TGTGCCAGCAGCTTAGAAGTTCAAGCGGGTGAGCAGTTCTTC | CASSLEVQAGEQFF | TRBJ2-1 | TRBV7-9 | - | 14 | -
TGTGCCATCAGTGATATTAGGGGGCGGAGAGACACTGAAGCTTTCTTT | CAISDIRGRRDTEAFF | TRBJ1-1 | TRBV10-3 | medium-sized | 16 | TRBD1
TGCGCCAGCAGCTTGACCCCGTCTGATAGCAATGAGCAGTTCTTC | CASSLTPSDSNEQFF | TRBJ2-1 | TRBV5-1 | - | 15 | -
TGTGCTAGTGCCATTGGTCTCTGGGCAGGGGAGGGGTACGAGCAGTACTTC | CASAIGLWAGEGYEQYF | TRBJ2-7 | TRBV12-5 | - | 17 | -
TGTGCCAGCAGCCCAAGGGGTACCTACGAGCAGTACTTC | CASSPRGTYEQYF | TRBJ2-7 | TRBV6-6 | - | 13 | -
TGCGCCAGCAGGGCAGATAACTATGGCTACACCTTC | CASRADNYGYTF | TRBJ1-2 | TRBV5-1 | - | 12 | -
TGTGCCAGCAGCTTGGGAGGACTCACCGGGGAGCTGTTTTTT | CASSLGGLTGELFF | TRBJ2-2 | TRBV5-6 | - | 14 | -
TGCGCCAGCAGCCACGGGGGACAGGTTCGTCAGCCCCAGCATTTT | CASSHGGQVRQPQHF | TRBJ1-5 | TRBV4-1 | - | 15 | TRBD1
TGCGCCAGCAGGGAGCCAAATCAGCCCCAGCATTTT | CASREPNQPQHF | TRBJ1-5 | TRBV10-2 | - | 12 | -
TGTGCCAGCAGTTCAGGCCCGGGGGGACTAGCGGGAGCCGAGCAGTACTTC | CASSSGPGGLAGAEQYF | TRBJ2-7 | TRBV28 | - | 17 | TRBD2
TGTGCCAGCAGCTTAGTAACCAGACAGGGGCGCAAGAGGACCCAGTACTTC | CASSLVTRQGRKRTQYF | TRBJ2-5 | TRBV7-8 | - | 17 | TRBD1
TGTGCCAGCAGTCACCACCGGGAGGGCGGGTCCTACAATGAGCAGTTCTTC | CASSHHREGGSYNEQFF | TRBJ2-1 | TRBV28 | - | 17 | TRBD2
TGTGCCAGCAAGGTTCAGGTCCTCACTAGAGCTTTCTTT | CASKVQVLTRAFF | TRBJ1-1 | TRBV2 | - | 13 | -
TGCGCCAGCAGCTTACAGGGGGCGGCAACTAATGAAAAACTGTTTTTT | CASSLQGAATNEKLFF | TRBJ1-4 | TRBV5-1 | - | 16 | TRBD1
TGCAGCGTTGAAAGTCAGCGGGAGACCCAGTACTTC | CSVESQRETQYF | TRBJ2-5 | TRBV29-1 | - | 12 | -
TGTGCCGTCCAGGGGATGTGGGAGCAGTACTTC | CAVQGMWEQYF | TRBJ2-7 | TRBV2 | - | 11 | -
TGTGCCAGCAGCTTGTTGGACAGGGATCAGCCCCAGCATTTT | CASSLLDRDQPQHF | TRBJ1-5 | TRBV5-5 | - | 14 | TRBD1
TGCAGCGTTGGCGGTAGTGTATACGAGCAGTACTTC | CSVGGSVYEQYF | TRBJ2-7 | TRBV29-1 | - | 12 | -
TGTGCCAGCAGTGACCGGGGATCGCGATACACCTTC | CASSDRGSRYTF | TRBJ1-2 | TRBV6-4 | - | 12 | -
TGTGCCAGCAGCCCCGGACAGGGCCCGGCTGACACCATATATTTT | CASSPGQGPADTIYF | TRBJ1-3 | TRBV7-9 | medium-sized | 15 | TRBD1
TGCGCCAGCAGCTTGGGACAGGGATTCGACGAGCAGTACTTC | CASSLGQGFDEQYF | TRBJ2-7 | TRBV5-1 | - | 14 | TRBD1
TGTGCCAGCAGTCCCGGACAGGGGGGAGTTGCTTTCTTT | CASSPGQGGVAFF | TRBJ1-1 | TRBV28 | - | 13 | TRBD1
TGTGCCAGCAGCTTCACAGGGAATACTGGAAACACCATATATTTT | CASSFTGNTGNTIYF | TRBJ1-3 | TRBV5-6 | - | 15 | -
TGTGCCTGGCTGGGACTAGCGGGGGCGAACACCGGGGAGCTGTTTTTT | CAWLGLAGANTGELFF | TRBJ2-2 | TRBV30 | - | 16 | TRBD2